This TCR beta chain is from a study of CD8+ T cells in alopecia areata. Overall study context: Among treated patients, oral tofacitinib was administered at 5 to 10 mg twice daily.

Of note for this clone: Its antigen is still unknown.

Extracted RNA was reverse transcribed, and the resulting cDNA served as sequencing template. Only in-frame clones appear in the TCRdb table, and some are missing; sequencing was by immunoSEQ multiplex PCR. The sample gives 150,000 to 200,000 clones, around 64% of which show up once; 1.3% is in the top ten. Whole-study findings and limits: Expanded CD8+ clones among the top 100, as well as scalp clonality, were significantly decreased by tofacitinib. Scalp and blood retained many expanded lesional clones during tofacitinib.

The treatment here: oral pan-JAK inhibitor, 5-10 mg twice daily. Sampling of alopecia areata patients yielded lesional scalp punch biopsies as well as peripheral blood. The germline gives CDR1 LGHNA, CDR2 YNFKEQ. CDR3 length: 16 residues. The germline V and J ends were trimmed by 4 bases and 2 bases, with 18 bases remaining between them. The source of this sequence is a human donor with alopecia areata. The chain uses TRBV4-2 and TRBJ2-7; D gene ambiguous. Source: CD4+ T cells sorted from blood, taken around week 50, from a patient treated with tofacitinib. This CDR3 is CASSPEVGAQAYEQYF. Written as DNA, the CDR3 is TGTGCCAGCAGCCCAGAGGTAGGAGCTCAGGCCTACGAGCAGTACTTC.